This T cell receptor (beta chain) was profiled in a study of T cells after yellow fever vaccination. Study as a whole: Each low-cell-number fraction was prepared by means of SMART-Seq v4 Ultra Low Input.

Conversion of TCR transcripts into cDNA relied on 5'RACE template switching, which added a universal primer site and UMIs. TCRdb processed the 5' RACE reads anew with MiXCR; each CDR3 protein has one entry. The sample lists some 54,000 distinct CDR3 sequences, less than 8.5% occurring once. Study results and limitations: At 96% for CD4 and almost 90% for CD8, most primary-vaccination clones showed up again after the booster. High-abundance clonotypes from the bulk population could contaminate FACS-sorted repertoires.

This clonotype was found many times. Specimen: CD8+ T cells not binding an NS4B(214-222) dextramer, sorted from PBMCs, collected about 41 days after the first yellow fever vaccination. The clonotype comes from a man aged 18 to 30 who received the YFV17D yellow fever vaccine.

The CDR3 loop is CASSHPGSPSGANRTMNTGELFF. The CDR3, as DNA: TGCGCCAGCAGCCACCCGGGATCCCCTAGCGGGGCCAACCGAACCATGAACACCGGGGAGCTGTTTTTT. This chain connects TRBV4-3 to TRBJ2-2; 9 bases match TRBD2. Germline trimming cut 3 bases from V and 1 base from J; bases unmatched to any gene: 24. Germline CDR1 LGHNA, CDR2 YSLEER. CDR3 length: 23 amino acids.